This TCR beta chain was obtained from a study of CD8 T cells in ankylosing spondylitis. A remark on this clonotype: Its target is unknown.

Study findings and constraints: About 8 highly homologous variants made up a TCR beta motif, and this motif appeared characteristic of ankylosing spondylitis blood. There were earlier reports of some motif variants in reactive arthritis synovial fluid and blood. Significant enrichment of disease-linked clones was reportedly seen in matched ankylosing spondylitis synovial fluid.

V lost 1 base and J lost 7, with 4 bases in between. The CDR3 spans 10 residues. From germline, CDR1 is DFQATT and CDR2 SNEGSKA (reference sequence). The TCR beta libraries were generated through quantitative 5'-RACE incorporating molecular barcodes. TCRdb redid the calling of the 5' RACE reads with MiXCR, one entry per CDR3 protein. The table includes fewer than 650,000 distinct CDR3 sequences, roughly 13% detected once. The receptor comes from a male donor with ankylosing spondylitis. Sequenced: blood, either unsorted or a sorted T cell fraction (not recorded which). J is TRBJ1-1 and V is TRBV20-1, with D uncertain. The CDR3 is CSARVVEAFF. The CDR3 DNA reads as TGCAGTGCTAGAGTGGTTGAAGCTTTCTTT.